This is a list of T cell receptor beta chains from one sample in a study of T cell repertoires in cytomegalovirus infection. A single record per CDR3 protein comes from TCRdb applying MiXCR to the reads. The sample includes more than 400,000 distinct CDR3 sequences, 26% seen only once; the top ten take less than 15%. What was sequenced was PBMCs. The receptors derive from a human donor in good health (CMV status not recorded). Some clones in this sample may be carry-over from other donors' samples. Each CDR3 is given with its conserved first and last residue.

v_gene: TRBV7-2; j_gene: TRBJ1-6; CDR3aa: CASSLVGTENSPLHF
v_gene: TRBV12-3/TRBV12-4; j_gene: TRBJ2-2; CDR3aa: CASTKEGFTNTGELFF
v_gene: TRBV27; j_gene: TRBJ2-2; CDR3aa: CASNPGYAGGPAGELFF
v_gene: TRBV12-3/TRBV12-4; j_gene: TRBJ1-2; CDR3aa: CASSPLGVPNYGYTF
v_gene: TRBV20-1; j_gene: TRBJ2-1; CDR3aa: CSARDLGLVYGEQFF
v_gene: TRBV6-2/TRBV6-3; j_gene: TRBJ2-3; CDR3aa: CASSYGRLAATDTQYF
v_gene: TRBV29-1; j_gene: TRBJ2-5; CDR3aa: CSVARGQETQYF
v_gene: TRBV20-1; j_gene: TRBJ2-7; CDR3aa: CSARDTREGRSGEQYF
v_gene: TRBV7-3; j_gene: TRBJ2-1; CDR3aa: CASSTNGQDNEQFF
v_gene: TRBV7-2; j_gene: TRBJ2-7; CDR3aa: CASSPYGRASHEQYF
v_gene: TRBV6-5; j_gene: TRBJ2-1; CDR3aa: CASSLRDGKDNEQFF
v_gene: TRBV7-6; j_gene: TRBJ2-1; CDR3aa: CASSSPYRETEQFF
v_gene: TRBV7-9; j_gene: TRBJ2-7; CDR3aa: CASSPSGGYYEQYF
v_gene: TRBV24-1; j_gene: TRBJ1-1; CDR3aa: CATSDLDWTEAFF
v_gene: TRBV7-2; j_gene: TRBJ1-3; CDR3aa: CASTLGHPSSGNTIYF
v_gene: TRBV27; j_gene: TRBJ2-4; CDR3aa: CASKISGTSTNIQYF
v_gene: TRBV7-2; j_gene: TRBJ2-4; CDR3aa: CASSLRTGTSLARAAKNIQYF
v_gene: TRBV7-9; j_gene: TRBJ2-1; CDR3aa: CASSRLAGKKNEQFF
v_gene: TRBV2; j_gene: TRBJ2-1; CDR3aa: CASIPKGAGNEQFF
v_gene: TRBV6-2/TRBV6-3; j_gene: TRBJ2-2; CDR3aa: CALSPGANTGELFF
v_gene: TRBV29-1; j_gene: TRBJ2-3; CDR3aa: CSVLAGFPADTQYF
v_gene: TRBV6-2/TRBV6-3; j_gene: TRBJ1-1; CDR3aa: CASSDHRAPEAFF
v_gene: TRBV2; j_gene: TRBJ1-2; CDR3aa: CASSESQGGDGYTF
v_gene: TRBV6-2/TRBV6-3; j_gene: TRBJ2-3; CDR3aa: CASGTAGADTQYF
v_gene: TRBV2; j_gene: TRBJ1-4; CDR3aa: CASSEDRTTNEKLFF
v_gene: TRBV2; j_gene: TRBJ1-1; CDR3aa: CASREPSHRDRGGKAFF
v_gene: TRBV6-2/TRBV6-3; j_gene: TRBJ2-7; CDR3aa: CASNQWPPYEQYF
v_gene: TRBV15; j_gene: TRBJ2-3; CDR3aa: CATSRDVGRGSADTQYF
v_gene: TRBV5-1; j_gene: TRBJ2-3; CDR3aa: CASSARTGSDTQYF
v_gene: TRBV7-2; j_gene: TRBJ2-7; CDR3aa: CASSLAGGKPTYEQYF
v_gene: TRBV7-9; j_gene: TRBJ2-1; CDR3aa: CASSLRDSGHEQFF
v_gene: TRBV7-2; j_gene: TRBJ2-7; CDR3aa: CASSFLAGAEQYF
v_gene: TRBV11-2; j_gene: TRBJ2-2; CDR3aa: CASSSQGLNTGELFF
v_gene: TRBV20-1; j_gene: TRBJ2-3; CDR3aa: CSARGLSGGTDTQYF
v_gene: TRBV28; j_gene: TRBJ2-1; CDR3aa: CASSLRAGVYHEQFF
v_gene: TRBV29-1; j_gene: TRBJ2-7; CDR3aa: CSVRDNSYEQYF
v_gene: TRBV4-2; j_gene: TRBJ2-7; CDR3aa: CASSQEAGDGVDEQYF
v_gene: TRBV5-1; j_gene: TRBJ1-4; CDR3aa: CASSWAVGATNEKLFF
v_gene: TRBV29-1; j_gene: TRBJ2-1; CDR3aa: CSVPRTSGIWSSYNEQFF
v_gene: TRBV5-1; j_gene: TRBJ2-1; CDR3aa: CASTLLSGSYNEQFF
v_gene: TRBV7-2; j_gene: TRBJ2-3; CDR3aa: CASSYQSGAGDTQYF
v_gene: TRBV20-1; j_gene: TRBJ1-2; CDR3aa: CSAREVQENGYTF
v_gene: TRBV20-1; j_gene: TRBJ2-1; CDR3aa: CSARAGTYNEQFF
v_gene: TRBV19; j_gene: TRBJ1-5; CDR3aa: CAAGADPNQPQHF
v_gene: TRBV30; j_gene: TRBJ2-1; CDR3aa: CAWSIQGTEQFF
v_gene: TRBV7-2; j_gene: TRBJ2-3; CDR3aa: CASSFRGLAGVGDTQYF
v_gene: TRBV20-1; j_gene: TRBJ2-3; CDR3aa: CSARVLSSGYGDTQYF
v_gene: TRBV29-1; j_gene: TRBJ2-7; CDR3aa: CSVGVGGSSYEQYF
v_gene: TRBV7-6; j_gene: TRBJ2-2; CDR3aa: CASSLVTSGRVFRTGELFF
v_gene: TRBV12-3/TRBV12-4; j_gene: TRBJ2-3; CDR3aa: CASSFTQGIGDTQYF
v_gene: TRBV29-1; j_gene: TRBJ1-2; CDR3aa: CSVQRGMTYGYTF
v_gene: TRBV29-1; j_gene: TRBJ2-1; CDR3aa: CSVEGDTIDEQFF
v_gene: TRBV4-2; j_gene: TRBJ2-3; CDR3aa: CASSQGGGQDTQYF
v_gene: TRBV19; j_gene: TRBJ2-2; CDR3aa: CASSTRGVAGELFF